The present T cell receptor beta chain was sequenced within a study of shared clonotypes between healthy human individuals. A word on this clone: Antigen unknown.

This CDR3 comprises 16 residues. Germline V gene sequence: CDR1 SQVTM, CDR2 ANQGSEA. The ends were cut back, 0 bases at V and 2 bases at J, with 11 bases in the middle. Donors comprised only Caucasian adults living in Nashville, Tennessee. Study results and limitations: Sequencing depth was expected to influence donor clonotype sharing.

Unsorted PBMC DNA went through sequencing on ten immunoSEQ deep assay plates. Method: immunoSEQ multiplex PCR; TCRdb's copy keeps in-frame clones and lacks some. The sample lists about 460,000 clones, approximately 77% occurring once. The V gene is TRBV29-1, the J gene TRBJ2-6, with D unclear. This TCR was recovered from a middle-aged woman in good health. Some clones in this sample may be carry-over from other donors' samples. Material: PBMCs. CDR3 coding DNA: TGCAGCGTTGAAGATCTGTTGGAAACTGGGGCCAACGTCCTGACTTTC. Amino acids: CSVEDLLETGANVLTF.